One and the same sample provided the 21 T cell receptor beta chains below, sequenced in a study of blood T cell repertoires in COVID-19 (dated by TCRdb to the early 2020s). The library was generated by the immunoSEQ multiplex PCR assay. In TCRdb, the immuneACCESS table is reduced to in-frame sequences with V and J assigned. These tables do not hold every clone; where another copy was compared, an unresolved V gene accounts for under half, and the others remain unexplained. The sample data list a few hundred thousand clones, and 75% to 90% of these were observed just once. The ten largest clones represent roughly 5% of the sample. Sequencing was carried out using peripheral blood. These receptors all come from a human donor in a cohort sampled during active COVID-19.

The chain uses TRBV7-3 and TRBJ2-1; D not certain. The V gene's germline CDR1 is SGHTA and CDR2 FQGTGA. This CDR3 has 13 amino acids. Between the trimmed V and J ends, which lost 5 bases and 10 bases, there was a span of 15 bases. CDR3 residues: CASSPGPQTEQFF. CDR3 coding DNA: TGTGCCAGCAGCCCAGGCCCACAGACCGAGCAGTTCTTC.

This CDR3 is CASSLYGGQSNTEAFF. In nucleotides, the CDR3 is TGTGCCAGCAGCTTGTATGGAGGCCAATCGAACACTGAAGCTTTCTTT. This chain uses TRBV5-5 with TRBJ1-1; D gene unclear. This CDR3 is built from 16 residues. Per germline, CDR1 SGHKS and CDR2 YYEKEE (reference sequence). V lost 1 base to trimming and J lost 1 base, with 14 bases between them.

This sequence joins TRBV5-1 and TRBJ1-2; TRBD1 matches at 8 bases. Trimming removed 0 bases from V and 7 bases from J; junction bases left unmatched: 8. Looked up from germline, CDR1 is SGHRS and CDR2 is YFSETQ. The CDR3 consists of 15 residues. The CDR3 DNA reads TGCGCCAGCAGCTTGGCCTCCGGACAGGGCTCTGGCTACACCTTC. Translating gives CASSLASGQGSGYTF.

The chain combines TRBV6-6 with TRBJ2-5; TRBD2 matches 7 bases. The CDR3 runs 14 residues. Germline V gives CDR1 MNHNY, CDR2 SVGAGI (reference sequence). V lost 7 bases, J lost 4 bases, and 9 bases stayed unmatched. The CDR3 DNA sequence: TGTGCCAGCACGTCCTACCCGGGAGGAGAGACCCAGTACTTC. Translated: CASTSYPGGETQYF.

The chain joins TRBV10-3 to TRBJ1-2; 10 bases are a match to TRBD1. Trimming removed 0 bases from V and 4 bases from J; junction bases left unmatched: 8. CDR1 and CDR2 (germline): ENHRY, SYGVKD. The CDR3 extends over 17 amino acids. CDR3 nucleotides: TGTGCCATCAGTGAGTCGACGACAGGGGGCGCGAGCTATGGCTACACCTTC. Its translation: CAISESTTGGASYGYTF.

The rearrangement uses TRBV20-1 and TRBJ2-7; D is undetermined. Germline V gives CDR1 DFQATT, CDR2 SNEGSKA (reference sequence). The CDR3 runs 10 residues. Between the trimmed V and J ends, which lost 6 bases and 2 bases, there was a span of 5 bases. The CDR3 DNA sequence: TGCAGTGCCCTAACCTACGAGCAGTACTTC. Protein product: CSALTYEQYF.

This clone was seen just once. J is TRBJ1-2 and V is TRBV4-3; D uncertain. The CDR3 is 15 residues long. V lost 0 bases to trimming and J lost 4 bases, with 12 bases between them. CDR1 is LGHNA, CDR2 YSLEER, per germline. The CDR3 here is CASSQDSRFGYGYTF. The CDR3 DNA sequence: TGCGCCAGCAGCCAAGATTCCCGGTTCGGCTATGGCTACACCTTC.

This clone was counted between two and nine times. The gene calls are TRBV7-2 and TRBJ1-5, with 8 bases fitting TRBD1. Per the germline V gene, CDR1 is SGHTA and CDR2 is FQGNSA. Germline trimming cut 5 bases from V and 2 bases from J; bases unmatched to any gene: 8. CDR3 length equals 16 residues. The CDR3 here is CASSPRQGKGNQPQHF. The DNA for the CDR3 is TGTGCCAGCAGCCCCCGACAGGGGAAGGGCAATCAGCCCCAGCATTTT.

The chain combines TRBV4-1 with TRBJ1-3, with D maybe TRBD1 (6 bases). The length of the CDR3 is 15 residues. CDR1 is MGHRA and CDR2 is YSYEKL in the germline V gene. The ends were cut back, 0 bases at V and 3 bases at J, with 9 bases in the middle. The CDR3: CASSQERGIGNTIYF. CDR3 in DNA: TGCGCCAGCAGCCAAGAGAGGGGGATTGGAAACACCATATATTTT.

The CDR3 DNA sequence: TGTGCCTGGAGTGCAGGGGGCTCGAGGAACACTGAAGCTTTCTTT. It encodes CAWSAGGSRNTEAFF. This sequence joins TRBV30 and TRBJ1-1; 8 bases are a match to TRBD1. There are 15 residues in the CDR3. In germline, CDR1 is GTSNPN, CDR2 SVGIG (reference sequence). Trimming at V came to 1 base and at J to 1 base, leaving 5 bases not matched to a gene.

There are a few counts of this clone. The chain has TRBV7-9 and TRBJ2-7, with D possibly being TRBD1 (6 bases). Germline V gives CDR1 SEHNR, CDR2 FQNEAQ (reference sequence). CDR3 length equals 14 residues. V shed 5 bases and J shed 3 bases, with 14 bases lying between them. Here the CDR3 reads CASSPTGQHYEQYF. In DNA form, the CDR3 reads TGTGCCAGCAGCCCCACCGGACAGCACTACGAGCAGTACTTC. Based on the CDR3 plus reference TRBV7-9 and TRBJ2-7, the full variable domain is DTGVSQNPRHKITKRGQNVTFRCDPISEHNRLYWYRQTLGQGPEFLTYFQNEAQLEKSRLLSDRFSAERPKGSFSTLEIQRTEQGDSAMYLCASSPTGQHYEQYFGPGTRLTVT.

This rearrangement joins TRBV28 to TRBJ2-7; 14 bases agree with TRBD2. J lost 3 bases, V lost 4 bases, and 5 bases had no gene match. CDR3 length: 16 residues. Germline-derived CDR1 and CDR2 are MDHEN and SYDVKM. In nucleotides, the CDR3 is TGTGCCAGCAGTTATATTGGGACTAGCGGGAGCTACGAGCAGTACTTC. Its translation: CASSYIGTSGSYEQYF.

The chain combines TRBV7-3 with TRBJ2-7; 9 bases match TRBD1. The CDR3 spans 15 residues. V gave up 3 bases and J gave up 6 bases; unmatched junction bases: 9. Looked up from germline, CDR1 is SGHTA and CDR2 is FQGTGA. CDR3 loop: CASSLVGGQGSEQYF. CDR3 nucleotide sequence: TGTGCCAGCAGCTTGGTCGGGGGACAGGGCTCCGAGCAGTACTTC.

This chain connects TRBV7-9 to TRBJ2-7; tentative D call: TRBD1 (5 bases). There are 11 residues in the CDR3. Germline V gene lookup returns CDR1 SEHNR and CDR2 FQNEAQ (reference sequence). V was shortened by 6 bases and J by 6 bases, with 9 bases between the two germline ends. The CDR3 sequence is CASRQAREQYF. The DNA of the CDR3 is TGTGCCAGCAGACAGGCCCGCGAGCAGTACTTC.

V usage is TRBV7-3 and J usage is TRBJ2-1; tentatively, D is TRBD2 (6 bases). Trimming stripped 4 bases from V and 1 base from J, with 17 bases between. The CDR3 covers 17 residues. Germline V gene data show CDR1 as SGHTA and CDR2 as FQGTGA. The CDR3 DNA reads TGTGCCAGCAGCTCCCTTGGGGGGAGCAATTCCTACAATGAGCAGTTCTTC. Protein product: CASSSLGGSNSYNEQFF.

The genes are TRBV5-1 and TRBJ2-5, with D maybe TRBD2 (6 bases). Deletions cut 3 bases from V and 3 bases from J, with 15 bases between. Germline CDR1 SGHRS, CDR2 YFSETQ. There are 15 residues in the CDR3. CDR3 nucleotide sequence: TGCGCCAGCAGCTCTCCGGCGGGAACCGAAGAGACCCAGTACTTC. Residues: CASSSPAGTEETQYF.

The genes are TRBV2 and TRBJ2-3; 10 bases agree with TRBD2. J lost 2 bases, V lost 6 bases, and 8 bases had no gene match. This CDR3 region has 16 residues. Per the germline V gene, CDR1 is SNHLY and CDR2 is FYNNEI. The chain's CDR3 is CASSGLAETSTDTQYF. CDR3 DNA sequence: TGTGCCAGCAGCGGACTAGCGGAGACCTCCACAGATACGCAGTATTTT.

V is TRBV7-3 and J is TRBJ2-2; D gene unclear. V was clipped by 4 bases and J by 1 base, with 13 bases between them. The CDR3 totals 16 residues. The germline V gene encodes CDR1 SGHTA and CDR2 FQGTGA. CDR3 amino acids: CASSSPASGNTGELFF. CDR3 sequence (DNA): TGTGCCAGCAGCTCCCCCGCTAGTGGGAACACCGGGGAGCTGTTTTTT.

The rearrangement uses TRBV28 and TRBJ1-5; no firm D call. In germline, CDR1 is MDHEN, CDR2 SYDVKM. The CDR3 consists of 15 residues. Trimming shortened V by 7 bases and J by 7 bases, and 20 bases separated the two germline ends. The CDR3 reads CASTSTAGIGQPQHF. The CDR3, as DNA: TGTGCCAGCACCTCAACGGCAGGAATTGGGCAGCCCCAGCATTTT.

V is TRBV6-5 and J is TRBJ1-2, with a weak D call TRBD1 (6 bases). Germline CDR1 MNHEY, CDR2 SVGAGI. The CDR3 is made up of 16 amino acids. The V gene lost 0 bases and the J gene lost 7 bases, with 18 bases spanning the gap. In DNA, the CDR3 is TGTGCCAGCAGTTACTCGAACAGGGAAGGATGGGGTGGCTACACCTTC. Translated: CASSYSNREGWGGYTF.

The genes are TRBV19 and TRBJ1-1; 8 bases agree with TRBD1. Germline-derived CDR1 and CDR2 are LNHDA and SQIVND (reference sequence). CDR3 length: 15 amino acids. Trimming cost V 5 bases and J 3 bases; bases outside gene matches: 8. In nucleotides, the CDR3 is TGTGCCAGTAGTGATCGGACAGGGAGGGACACTGAAGCTTTCTTT. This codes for CASSDRTGRDTEAFF. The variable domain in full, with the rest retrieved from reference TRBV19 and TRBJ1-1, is DGGITQSPKYLFRKEGQNVTLSCEQNLNHDAMYWYRQDPGQGLRLIYYSQIVNDFQKGDIAEGYSVSREKKESFPLTVTSAQKNPTAFYLCASSDRTGRDTEAFFGQGTRLTVV.